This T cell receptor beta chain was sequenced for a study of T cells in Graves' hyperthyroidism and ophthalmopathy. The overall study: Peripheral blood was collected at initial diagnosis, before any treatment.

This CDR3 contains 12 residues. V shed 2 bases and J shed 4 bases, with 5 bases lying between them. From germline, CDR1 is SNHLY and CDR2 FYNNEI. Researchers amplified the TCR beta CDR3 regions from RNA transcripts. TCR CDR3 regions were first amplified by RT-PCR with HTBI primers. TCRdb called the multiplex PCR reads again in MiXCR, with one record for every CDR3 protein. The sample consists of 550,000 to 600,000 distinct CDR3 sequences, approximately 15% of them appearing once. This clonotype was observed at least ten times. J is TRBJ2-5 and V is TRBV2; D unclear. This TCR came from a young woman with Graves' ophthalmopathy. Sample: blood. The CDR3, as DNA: TGTGCCAGCAGTGAAAATGGAGAGACCCAGTACTTC. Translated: CASSENGETQYF. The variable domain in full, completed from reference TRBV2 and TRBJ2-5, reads EPEVTQTPSHQVTQMGQEVILRCVPISNHLYFYWYRQILGQKVEFLVSFYNNEISEKSEIFDDQFSVERPDGSNFTLKIRSTKLEDSAMYFCASSENGETQYFGPGTRLLVL.